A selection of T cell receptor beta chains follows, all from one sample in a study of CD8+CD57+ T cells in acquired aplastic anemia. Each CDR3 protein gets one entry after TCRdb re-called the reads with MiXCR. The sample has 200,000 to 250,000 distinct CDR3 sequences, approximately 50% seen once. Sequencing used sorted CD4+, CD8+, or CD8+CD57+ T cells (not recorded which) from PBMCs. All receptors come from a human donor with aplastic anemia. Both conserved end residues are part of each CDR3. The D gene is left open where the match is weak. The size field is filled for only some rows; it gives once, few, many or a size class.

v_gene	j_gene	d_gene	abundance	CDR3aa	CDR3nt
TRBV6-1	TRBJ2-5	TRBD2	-	CASRATSGSETQYF	TGTGCCAGCAGAGCCACTAGCGGCTCGGAGACCCAGTACTTC
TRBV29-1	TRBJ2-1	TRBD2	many	CSVTDSKAGGPGEQFF	TGCAGCGTCACCGACTCTAAAGCGGGAGGGCCCGGTGAGCAGTTCTTC
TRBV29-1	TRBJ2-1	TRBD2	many	CSGTSGRGEQFF	TGCAGTGGGACTAGCGGGAGGGGTGAGCAGTTCTTC
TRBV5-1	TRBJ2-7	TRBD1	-	CASSYTGGSYEQYF	TGCGCCAGCAGCTACACAGGGGGCAGCTACGAGCAGTACTTC
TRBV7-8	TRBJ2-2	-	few	CASSLGTATGELFF	TGTGCCAGCAGCTTAGGGACAGCGACCGGGGAGCTGTTTTTT
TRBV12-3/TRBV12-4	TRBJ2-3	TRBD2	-	CASSEKETGGLADTQYF	TGTGCCAGCAGTGAAAAAGAAACGGGGGGGCTTGCAGATACGCAGTATTTT
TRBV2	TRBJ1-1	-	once	CASSASGVVNTEAFF	TGTGCCAGCAGTGCATCAGGGGTTGTGAACACTGAAGCTTTCTTT
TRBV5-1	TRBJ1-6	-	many	CASSSLGRTHSPLHF	TGCGCCAGCAGCTCCCTCGGGAGAACTCATTCACCCCTCCACTTT
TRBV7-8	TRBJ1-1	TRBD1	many	CASSLGFSGGTEAFF	TGTGCCAGCAGCTTAGGGTTTTCAGGGGGGACTGAAGCTTTCTTT
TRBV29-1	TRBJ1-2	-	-	CSVVPGYTF	TGCAGCGTTGTTCCTGGCTACACCTTC
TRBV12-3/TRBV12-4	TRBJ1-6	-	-	CASSPTVGNSPLHF	TGTGCCAGCAGTCCGACAGTAGGTAATTCACCCCTCCACTTT
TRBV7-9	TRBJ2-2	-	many	CASSGSQGGGELFF	TGTGCCAGCAGCGGTTCACAGGGCGGCGGGGAGCTGTTTTTT
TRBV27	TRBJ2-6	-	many	CASSFRGNVLTF	TGTGCCAGCAGTTTCAGAGGCAACGTCCTGACTTTC
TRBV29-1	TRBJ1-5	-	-	CSVETPGGNQPQHF	TGCAGCGTTGAGACCCCCGGGGGCAATCAGCCCCAGCATTTT
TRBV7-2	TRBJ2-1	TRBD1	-	CAVQDRGHQGNEQFF	TGTGCCGTCCAGGACAGGGGGCATCAGGGCAATGAGCAGTTCTTC
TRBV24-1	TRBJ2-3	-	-	CASIARGSGTDTQYF	TGTGCCAGCATTGCGAGGGGGTCGGGCACAGATACGCAGTATTTT
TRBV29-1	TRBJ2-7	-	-	CSVYGDYEQYF	TGCAGCGTCTACGGGGACTACGAGCAGTACTTC
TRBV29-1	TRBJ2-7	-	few	CSVGGSFYEQYF	TGCAGCGTTGGTGGCAGCTTCTACGAGCAGTACTTC
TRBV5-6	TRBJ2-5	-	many	CASRLLGWVETQYF	TGTGCCAGCAGGCTTCTAGGGTGGGTGGAGACCCAGTACTTC
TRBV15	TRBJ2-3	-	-	CASGLFSRDGTDTQYF	TGTGCCAGCGGTTTATTTTCAAGGGACGGCACAGATACGCAGTATTTT
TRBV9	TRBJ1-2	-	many	CASSGGTATNYGYTF	TGTGCCAGCAGCGGCGGGACGGCGACTAACTATGGCTACACCTTC
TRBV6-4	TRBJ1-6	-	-	CASSFDRHNSPLHF	TGTGCCAGCAGTTTTGACAGACACAATTCACCCCTCCACTTT
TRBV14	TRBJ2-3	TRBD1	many	CASSPDRADTQYF	TGTGCCAGCAGCCCAGACAGGGCAGATACGCAGTATTTT